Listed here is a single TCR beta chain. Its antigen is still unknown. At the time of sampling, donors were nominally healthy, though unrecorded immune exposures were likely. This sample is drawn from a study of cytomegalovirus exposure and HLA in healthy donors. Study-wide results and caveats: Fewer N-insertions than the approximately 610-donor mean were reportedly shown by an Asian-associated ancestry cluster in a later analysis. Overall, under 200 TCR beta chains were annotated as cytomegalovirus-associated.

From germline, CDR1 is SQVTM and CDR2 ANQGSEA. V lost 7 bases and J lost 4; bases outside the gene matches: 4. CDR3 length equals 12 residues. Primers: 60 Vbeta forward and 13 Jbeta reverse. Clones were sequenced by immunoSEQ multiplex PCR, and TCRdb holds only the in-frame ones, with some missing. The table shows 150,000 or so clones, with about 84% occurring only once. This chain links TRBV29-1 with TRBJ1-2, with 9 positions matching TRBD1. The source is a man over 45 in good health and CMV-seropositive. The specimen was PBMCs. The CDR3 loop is CSGWDRAYGYTF. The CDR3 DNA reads TGCAGCGGTTGGGACAGGGCCTATGGCTACACCTTC.